The 2 T cell receptor beta chains below come from one sample, sequenced in a study of blood T cells in healthy people across ages. A second PCR, run for about 7 to 12 cycles, used a sample-barcoded 5' primer plus a J-beta primer mix. TCRdb reprocessed the 5' RACE reads with MiXCR, giving one entry per CDR3 protein. This sample has roughly 860,000 distinct CDR3 sequences, with around two thirds found just once. Specimen: blood. These receptors originate from a young man in good health.

J is TRBJ2-5 and V is TRBV7-8; the match to TRBD2 covers 10 bases. The better agreement between TRBJ2-7 and the DNA end casts doubt on the J call. There are 15 residues in the CDR3. Germline V lookup: CDR1 SGHVS, CDR2 FQNEAQ. The CDR3 sequence is CASSLERGGRDEQYF. In DNA form, the CDR3 reads TGTGCCAGCAGCTTGGAGCGGGGGGGCCGCGACGAGCAGTACTTC.

Comments on this clonotype: Mismatch with germline at one junction end may stem from a read error. The chain couples TRBV14 to TRBJ2-1; perhaps TRBD2 as D (7 bases). Germline V gives CDR1 SGHDN, CDR2 FVKESK. The CDR3 totals 14 residues. CDR3 residues: CARSLSGASGEQFF. CDR3 DNA: TGTGCCCGCAGCCTCTCGGGGGCTAGCGGTGAGCAGTTCTTC.